The 11 T cell receptor beta chains listed next were all sequenced from one sample in a study of blood T cell repertoires in COVID-19. Measured with immunoSEQ multiplex PCR; TCRdb has only the in-frame clones, and not every one. Among approximately 250,000 clones, 88% were seen once, and the ten largest hold around 3.2%. The material sequenced was PBMCs or T cells enriched from blood (not recorded which). Receptors originate from a woman in her thirties or forties who had been exposed to COVID-19.

J is TRBJ2-5 and V is TRBV12-3 or TRBV12-4; no reliable D call. The CDR3 is 13 amino acids. The V end lost 2 bases, the J end lost 5 bases, and 9 bases lay between the germline ends. CDR3 in DNA: TGTGCCAGCAGTTTAAGTCTTCGGGAGACCCAGTACTTC. This codes for CASSLSLRETQYF.

The chain uses TRBV11-2 and TRBJ2-3; tentatively, D is TRBD2 (6 bases). The CDR3 has 15 residues. V was clipped by 3 bases and J by 8 bases, with 18 bases between them. Germline loops: CDR1 SGHAT, CDR2 FQNNGV. The DNA of the CDR3 is TGTGCCAGCAGCTTGGCGGCGACTTCCGGGGGTACGCAGTATTTT. Residues: CASSLAATSGGTQYF.

V is TRBV14 and J is TRBJ2-7; D gene unclear. The ends were cut back, 1 base at V and 2 bases at J, with 9 bases in the middle. From germline, CDR1 is SGHDN and CDR2 FVKESK. The CDR3 spans 14 residues. In DNA, the CDR3 is TGTGCCAGCAGCCAAGCAAATTCCCCCTACGAGCAGTACTTC. Residues: CASSQANSPYEQYF.

This rearrangement joins TRBV12-3 or TRBV12-4 to TRBJ2-5; 8 bases agree with TRBD1. V shed 7 bases and J 2 bases; nucleotides not matched to a gene: 3. The length of the CDR3 is 13 residues. CDR3 sequence reads: CASTGGWQETQYF. Here the CDR3 DNA reads TGTGCCAGCACAGGGGGCTGGCAAGAGACCCAGTACTTC.

The genes are TRBV5-1 and TRBJ2-7; 9 bases are a match to TRBD2. CDR1 is SGHRS and CDR2 is YFSETQ in the germline V gene. This CDR3 has 15 residues. The CDR3: CASSLGAGGSGEQYV. CDR3 in DNA: TGTGCCAGCAGCTTGGGTGCGGGAGGGTCAGGAGAGCAGTACGTC.

This clone was seen just once. This chain connects TRBV2 to TRBJ2-2; a weak D match, TRBD1 (6 bases). V lost 4 bases to trimming and J lost 3 bases, with 12 bases between them. The CDR3 consists of 15 residues. CDR1 and CDR2 from the germline V gene are SNHLY and FYNNEI. CDR3 residues: CASSAGHPYTGELFF. For the CDR3, the DNA is TGTGCCAGCAGTGCGGGACACCCGTACACCGGGGAGCTGTTTTTT. Full variable domain (remainder filled in from reference TRBV2 and TRBJ2-2): EPEVTQTPSHQVTQMGQEVILRCVPISNHLYFYWYRQILGQKVEFLVSFYNNEISEKSEIFDDQFSVERPDGSNFTLKIRSTKLEDSAMYFCASSAGHPYTGELFFGEGSRLTVL.

The chain links TRBV3-1 (or the pseudogene TRBV3-2) to TRBJ2-7; perhaps TRBD2 as D (6 bases). The V gene lost 8 bases and the J gene lost 10 bases, with 12 bases spanning the gap. Germline V lookup: CDR1 LGHDT, CDR2 YNNKEL (reference sequence). The CDR3 runs 10 residues. CDR3 in amino acids: CASGGVHQYF. CDR3 in DNA: TGTGCCAGCGGAGGGGTGCATCAGTACTTC.

This chain joins TRBV4-3 and TRBJ2-2; D may be TRBD2 (7 bases). The germline V and J ends were trimmed by 3 bases and 7 bases, with 12 bases remaining between them. CDR1 LGHNA and CDR2 YSLEER come from the germline V gene. This CDR3 is built from 14 residues. The CDR3 DNA is TGCGCCAGCAGCCACCACAGGGAGGGCGGGGAGCTGTTTTTT. As protein: CASSHHREGGELFF.

The chain carries TRBV10-3 and TRBJ1-2, with TRBD1 identical over 8 bases. The CDR3 covers 15 residues. The V segment lost 2 bases and the J segment 4 bases; nucleotides outside the gene matches: 6. The germline V gene encodes CDR1 ENHRY and CDR2 SYGVKD. The DNA for the CDR3 is TGTGCCATCAGTGAGACCGGGACAGGCTTCTATGGCTACACCTTC. It yields the protein CAISETGTGFYGYTF.

The chain links TRBV3-1 (or the pseudogene TRBV3-2) to TRBJ2-3, with a tentative D call TRBD1 (5 bases). This CDR3 is 14 amino acids long. Between the trimmed V and J ends, which lost 8 bases and 2 bases, there was a span of 14 bases. Germline CDR1 is LGHDT and CDR2 is YNNKEL (reference sequence). CDR3 sequence (DNA): TGTGCCAGCCGGATCTCGACAGCCACAGATACGCAGTATTTT. It specifies CASRISTATDTQYF.

V is TRBV3-1 (or the pseudogene TRBV3-2) and J is TRBJ1-1; D remains unclear. V was cut by 7 bases and J by 4 bases, with 16 bases left in between. Germline V gives CDR1 LGHDT, CDR2 YNNKEL (reference sequence). There are 14 residues in the CDR3. The CDR3 loop is CASTLLGGSTEAFF. The DNA for the CDR3 is TGTGCCAGCACCCTCCTAGGAGGGAGCACTGAAGCTTTCTTT.